The rows below give T cell receptor beta chains drawn from one sample of a study of blood T cell repertoires in COVID-19. Using immunoSEQ multiplex PCR, the repertoire was profiled, and TCRdb retains in-frame clones only, with some absent. The sample has some 240,000 clones; around 85% are singletons. Sequenced material: peripheral blood. These receptors originate from an elderly woman with acute or convalescent COVID-19. CDR3s include the opening cysteine and the closing phenylalanine or tryptophan. Fields, in order: CDR3 length, clone size, J gene, V gene, D gene, CDR3 DNA, CDR3 protein. A D gene is named only where the DNA matches it firmly. Clone size is not always given. Where it is, it says once, few, many or a class for expanded clones.

CDR3 length: 16
clone size: .
J gene: TRBJ1-6
V gene: TRBV2
D gene: .
CDR3 DNA: TGTGCCAGCAGTGAAGCAGCAGGGGCGTTAAATTCACCCCTCCACTTT
CDR3 protein: CASSEAAGALNSPLHF

CDR3 length: 13
clone size: once
J gene: TRBJ2-3
V gene: TRBV27
D gene: .
CDR3 DNA: TGTGCCAGCAGTTCCCCCCTTGCAGATACGCAGTATTTT
CDR3 protein: CASSSPLADTQYF

CDR3 length: 16
clone size: .
J gene: TRBJ1-2
V gene: TRBV28
D gene: TRBD1
CDR3 DNA: TGTGCCAGCAGTTGGGGACAGGCACTTTTTGTTTATGGCTACACCTTC
CDR3 protein: CASSWGQALFVYGYTF

CDR3 length: 15
clone size: .
J gene: TRBJ2-7
V gene: TRBV6-5
D gene: TRBD2
CDR3 DNA: TGTGCCAGCAGTTCCTGGGGGGGGGACTACCGCGAGCAGTACTTC
CDR3 protein: CASSSWGGDYREQYF

CDR3 length: 13
clone size: .
J gene: TRBJ2-2
V gene: TRBV12-3/TRBV12-4
D gene: .
CDR3 DNA: TGTGCCAGCAGCCAATCGAACACCGGGGAGCTGTTTTTT
CDR3 protein: CASSQSNTGELFF

CDR3 length: 18
clone size: once
J gene: TRBJ2-3
V gene: TRBV7-8
D gene: .
CDR3 DNA: TGTGCCAGCAGCACCCCCGGACAAGGGGTGGGACACGCAGATACGCAGTATTTT
CDR3 protein: CASSTPGQGVGHADTQYF

CDR3 length: 15
clone size: .
J gene: TRBJ2-1
V gene: TRBV28
D gene: .
CDR3 DNA: TGTGCCAGCAGTCCTAAAGGACTCTTCTACAATGAGCAGTTCTTC
CDR3 protein: CASSPKGLFYNEQFF

CDR3 length: 15
clone size: .
J gene: TRBJ1-3
V gene: TRBV10-3
D gene: .
CDR3 DNA: TGTGCCATCAGTGAGTCCCGCAGCTCTGGAAACACCATATATTTT
CDR3 protein: CAISESRSSGNTIYF

CDR3 length: 18
clone size: .
J gene: TRBJ1-6
V gene: TRBV15
D gene: TRBD1
CDR3 DNA: TGTGCCACCAGCAGAGACCTCATGACAGGGGTTTATAATTCACCCCTCCACTTT
CDR3 protein: CATSRDLMTGVYNSPLHF

CDR3 length: 14
clone size: .
J gene: TRBJ1-5
V gene: TRBV28
D gene: .
CDR3 DNA: TGTGCCAGCAGTACCGGGGGGGTAGGGAAGCCCCAGCATTTT
CDR3 protein: CASSTGGVGKPQHF

CDR3 length: 15
clone size: .
J gene: TRBJ1-5
V gene: TRBV6-5
D gene: TRBD1
CDR3 DNA: TGTGCCAGCAACGACCCCGGACAGGGCAATCAGCCCCAGCATTTT
CDR3 protein: CASNDPGQGNQPQHF

CDR3 length: 14
clone size: .
J gene: TRBJ1-1
V gene: TRBV11-2
D gene: .
CDR3 DNA: TGTGCCAGCAGCTTCGGGATGGGGAACACTGAAGCTTTCTTT
CDR3 protein: CASSFGMGNTEAFF

CDR3 length: 13
clone size: once
J gene: TRBJ2-2
V gene: TRBV5-1
D gene: TRBD2
CDR3 DNA: TGCGCCAGCAGCCCACGGGAGGCCGGGGAGCTGTTTTTT
CDR3 protein: CASSPREAGELFF

CDR3 length: 14
clone size: .
J gene: TRBJ1-1
V gene: TRBV3-1/TRBV3-2
D gene: TRBD1
CDR3 DNA: TGTGCCAGCAGCCTTTCGGGGACAGGGGGAGAAGCTTTCTTT
CDR3 protein: CASSLSGTGGEAFF

CDR3 length: 14
clone size: .
J gene: TRBJ1-5
V gene: TRBV28
D gene: TRBD1
CDR3 DNA: TGTGCCAGCGGCCAAGGGGGCAGCAATCAGCCCCAGCATTTT
CDR3 protein: CASGQGGSNQPQHF

CDR3 length: 14
clone size: once
J gene: TRBJ1-5
V gene: TRBV10-3
D gene: TRBD1
CDR3 DNA: TGTGCCATCAGTCCGGACAGGGAGGATCAGCCCCAGCATTTT
CDR3 protein: CAISPDREDQPQHF

CDR3 length: 15
clone size: .
J gene: TRBJ1-5
V gene: TRBV6-5
D gene: .
CDR3 DNA: TGTGCCAGCAGTTGGTCAGGGGCAATGGATCAGCCCCAGCATTTT
CDR3 protein: CASSWSGAMDQPQHF

CDR3 length: 18
clone size: .
J gene: TRBJ1-4
V gene: TRBV4-2
D gene: TRBD1
CDR3 DNA: TGTGCCAGCAGCCAAAGGGGCATGGACAGGGGCCCTAATGAAAAACTGTTTTTT
CDR3 protein: CASSQRGMDRGPNEKLFF

CDR3 length: 15
clone size: once
J gene: TRBJ1-6
V gene: TRBV18
D gene: TRBD1
CDR3 DNA: TGTGCCAGCTCCCAGGGGGCCTCCTATAATTCACCCCTCCACTTT
CDR3 protein: CASSQGASYNSPLHF

CDR3 length: 14
clone size: .
J gene: TRBJ1-4
V gene: TRBV28
D gene: .
CDR3 DNA: TGTGCCAGCAGCAATCGGGGGACTAATGAAAAACTGTTTTTT
CDR3 protein: CASSNRGTNEKLFF

CDR3 length: 15
clone size: .
J gene: TRBJ1-5
V gene: TRBV28
D gene: TRBD1
CDR3 DNA: TGTGCCAGCAGTCTCGACAGGGTTCTTAATCAGCCCCAGCATTTT
CDR3 protein: CASSLDRVLNQPQHF

CDR3 length: 15
clone size: once
J gene: TRBJ2-3
V gene: TRBV2
D gene: TRBD1
CDR3 DNA: TGTGCCAGCAGTGAGATACAGGGGGCAACAGATACGCAGTATTTT
CDR3 protein: CASSEIQGATDTQYF

CDR3 length: 15
clone size: .
J gene: TRBJ1-1
V gene: TRBV5-1
D gene: .
CDR3 DNA: TGCGCCAGCAGCTTGGATCCAGGATCGAACACTGAAGCTTTCTTT
CDR3 protein: CASSLDPGSNTEAFF

CDR3 length: 14
clone size: .
J gene: TRBJ1-6
V gene: TRBV7-3
D gene: .
CDR3 DNA: TGTGCCAGCAGCCGGACAGCCGAAAATTCACCCCTCCACTTT
CDR3 protein: CASSRTAENSPLHF